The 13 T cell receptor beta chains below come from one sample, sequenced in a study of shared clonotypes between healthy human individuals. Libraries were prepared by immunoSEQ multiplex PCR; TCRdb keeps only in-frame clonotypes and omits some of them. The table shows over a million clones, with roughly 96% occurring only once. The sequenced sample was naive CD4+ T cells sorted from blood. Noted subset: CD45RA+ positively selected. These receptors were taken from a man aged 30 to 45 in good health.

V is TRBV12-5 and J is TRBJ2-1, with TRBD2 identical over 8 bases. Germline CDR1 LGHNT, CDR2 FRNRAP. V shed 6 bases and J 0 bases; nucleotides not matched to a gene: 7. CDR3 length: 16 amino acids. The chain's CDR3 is CASGLISGNSYNEQFF. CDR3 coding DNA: TGTGCTAGTGGCCTCATTAGCGGGAACTCCTACAATGAGCAGTTCTTC.

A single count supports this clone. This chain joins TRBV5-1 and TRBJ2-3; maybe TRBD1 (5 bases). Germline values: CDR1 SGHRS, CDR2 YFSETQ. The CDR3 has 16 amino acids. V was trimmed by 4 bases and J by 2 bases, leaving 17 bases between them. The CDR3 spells CASSLPIGALTDTQYF. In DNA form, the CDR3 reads TGCGCCAGCAGCCTGCCTATAGGGGCCCTCACAGATACGCAGTATTTT.

The CDR3 DNA is TGTGCCAGCTCACCATACGCGAACACCGGGGAGCTGTTTTTT. Translated: CASSPYANTGELFF. The V call is TRBV18, the J call TRBJ2-2; D is undetermined. The CDR3 extends over 14 amino acids. The V end lost 2 bases, the J end lost 0 bases, and 4 bases lay between the germline ends. Germline loops: CDR1 KGHSH, CDR2 LQKENI.

CDR3 bases: TGTGCCATCAGTGACCCGGGGAGGGCGGCTGAAGCTTTCTTT. Residues: CAISDPGRAAEAFF. V gene TRBV10-3 combines with J gene TRBJ1-1, with D hard to call. In germline, CDR1 is ENHRY, CDR2 SYGVKD. The CDR3 consists of 14 residues. Between the trimmed V and J ends, which lost 3 bases and 6 bases, there was a span of 14 bases.

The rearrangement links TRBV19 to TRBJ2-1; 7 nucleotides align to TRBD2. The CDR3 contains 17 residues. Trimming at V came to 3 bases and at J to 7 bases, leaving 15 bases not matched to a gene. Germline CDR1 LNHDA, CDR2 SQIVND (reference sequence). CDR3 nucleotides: TGTGCCAGTAGTATCTTCCCTATGGCGGGAGTGGGTAATGAGCAGTTCTTC. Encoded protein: CASSIFPMAGVGNEQFF.

CDR3 coding DNA: TGTGCCAGCAGCGTAGGGGTGGCTAGCGGGCGTCTGAACGAGCAGTACTTC. Translated: CASSVGVASGRLNEQYF. V gene TRBV9 combines with J gene TRBJ2-7; 8 bases map to TRBD2. V lost 0 bases, J lost 5 bases, and 13 bases stayed unmatched. Germline-derived CDR1 and CDR2 are SGDLS and YYNGEE. The CDR3 totals 17 residues.

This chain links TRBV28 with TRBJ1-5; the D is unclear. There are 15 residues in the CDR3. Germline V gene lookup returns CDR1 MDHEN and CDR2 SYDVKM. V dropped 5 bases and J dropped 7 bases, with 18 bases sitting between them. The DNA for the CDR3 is TGTGCCAGCAGTGCATCCCCCCCGGGCAGGCAGCCCCAGCATTTT. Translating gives CASSASPPGRQPQHF.

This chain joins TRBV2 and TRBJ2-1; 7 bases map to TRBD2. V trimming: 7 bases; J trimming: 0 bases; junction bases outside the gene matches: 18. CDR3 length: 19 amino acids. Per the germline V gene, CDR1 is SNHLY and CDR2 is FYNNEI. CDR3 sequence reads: CASTRRASGLPVSYNEQFF. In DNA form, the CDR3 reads TGTGCCAGCACTCGACGGGCTAGCGGACTTCCCGTCTCCTACAATGAGCAGTTCTTC.

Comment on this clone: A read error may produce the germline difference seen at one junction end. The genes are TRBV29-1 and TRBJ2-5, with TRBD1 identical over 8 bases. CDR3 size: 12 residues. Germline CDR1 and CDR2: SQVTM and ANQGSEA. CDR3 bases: TGCAGCGTTCAAGACAGGGGAGAGACCCAGTACTTC. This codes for CSVQDRGETQYF.

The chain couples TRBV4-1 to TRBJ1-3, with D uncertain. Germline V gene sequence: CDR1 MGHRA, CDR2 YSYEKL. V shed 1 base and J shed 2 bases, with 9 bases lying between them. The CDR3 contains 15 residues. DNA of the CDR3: TGCGCCAGCAGCCAAGGCGGTCAGCCTGGAAACACCATATATTTT. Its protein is CASSQGGQPGNTIYF.

CDR3 residues: CASSLAAGGPTDTQYF. CDR3 coding DNA: TGTGCCAGCAGTTTAGCAGCGGGAGGGCCGACAGATACGCAGTATTTT. This chain joins TRBV27 and TRBJ2-3; the match to TRBD2 covers 10 bases. Germline V gene data show CDR1 as MNHEY and CDR2 as SMNVEV (reference sequence). The CDR3 is 16 residues long. V was clipped by 2 bases and J by 3 bases; unmatched bases: 5.

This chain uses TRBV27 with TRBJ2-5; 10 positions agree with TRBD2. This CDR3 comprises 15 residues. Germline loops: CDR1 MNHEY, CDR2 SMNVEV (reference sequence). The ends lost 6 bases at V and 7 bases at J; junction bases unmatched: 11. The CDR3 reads CASSSGLAALGTQYF. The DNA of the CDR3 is TGTGCCAGCAGCAGCGGACTAGCGGCCTTAGGGACCCAGTACTTC.

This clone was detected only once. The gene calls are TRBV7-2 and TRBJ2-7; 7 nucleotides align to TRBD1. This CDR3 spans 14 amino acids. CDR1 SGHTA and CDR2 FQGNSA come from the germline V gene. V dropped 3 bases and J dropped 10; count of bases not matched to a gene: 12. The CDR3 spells CASSFTWDSEGQYF. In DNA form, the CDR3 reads TGTGCCAGCAGCTTCACCTGGGACAGTGAGGGCCAGTACTTC.